These 11 T cell receptor beta chains originate from one sample sequenced in a study of CD4 and CD8 cells across lung adenocarcinoma regions. TCRdb processed the PCR reads anew with MiXCR; each CDR3 protein has one entry. The sample contains around 10,000 distinct CDR3 sequences, 35% to 60% of which appear only once. The specimen sequenced was CD8+ T cells from the margin of a lung tumor. These receptors were collected from a male donor with lung adenocarcinoma. The CD4 and CD8 labels of this study may be unreliable.

About this clonotype: Germline and junction disagree at one end, which may indicate a read error. Here the CDR3 reads CASSLVKAEEQFF. Here the CDR3 DNA reads TGTGCCAGCAGCTTAGTTAAGGCTGAGGAGCAGTTTTTC. V usage is TRBV7-2 and J usage is TRBJ2-1; no definite D call. CDR1 and CDR2 from the germline V gene are SGHTA and FQGNSA. The CDR3 length is 13 residues.

This sequence joins TRBV4-2 and TRBJ1-1; a weak D match, TRBD1 (6 bases). The CDR3 length is 13 residues. V shed 0 bases and J shed 11 bases, with 13 bases lying between them. Germline assignment: CDR1 LGHNA and CDR2 YNFKEQ. The CDR3 DNA is TGTGCCAGCAGCCAAGACATCGGGGGCTATGCTTTCTTT. This gives the protein CASSQDIGGYAFF.

This clonotype was counted many times. This rearrangement joins TRBV4-2 to TRBJ2-1; TRBD1 matches 9 bases. Germline loops: CDR1 LGHNA, CDR2 YNFKEQ. V gave up 4 bases and J gave up 10 bases; unmatched junction bases: 11. This CDR3 is built from 15 residues. This CDR3 is CASSLISGTGHEQFF. The CDR3 DNA sequence: TGTGCCAGCAGCCTGATTTCCGGGACAGGGCACGAGCAGTTCTTC.

This clonotype was detected once. The junction departs from germline at one end; a sequencing error may be responsible. The rearrangement uses TRBV11-2 and TRBJ2-1; 8 nucleotides match TRBD2. The germline CDR1 and CDR2 sequences are SGHAT and FQNNGV. The CDR3 totals 15 residues. The DNA for the CDR3 is TGTGCCAGCAGCTTCCTGGCGGGGGGCAAAAATGAGCAGTTCTTT. It codes for CASSFLAGGKNEQFF.

On this clonotype itself: At one boundary the junction diverges from the germline segment, which might be a read error. The rearrangement joins TRBV12-3 or TRBV12-4 to TRBJ2-3; D gene uncertain. The CDR3 sequence is 16 residues long. This CDR3 reads CASSNPELVRFNKQFF. The CDR3 region has the DNA TGTGCCAGCAGTAACCCGGAGCTAGTGCGATTCAATAAGCAGTTTTTT.

The rearrangement joins TRBV19 to TRBJ2-1; D unresolved. Germline lookup yields CDR1 LNHDA and CDR2 SQIVND (reference sequence). This CDR3 contains 13 residues. Trimming shortened V by 4 bases and J by 4 bases, and 8 bases separated the two germline ends. This chain's CDR3 is CASSTSTYNEQFF. In DNA form, the CDR3 reads TGTGCCAGTAGTACCTCTACGTACAATGAGCAGTTCTTC.

By its share, this clonotype is medium-sized. The J gene is TRBJ2-4, the V gene TRBV6-1, with D possibly TRBD1 on 6 matching bases. This CDR3 has 14 amino acids. V lost 6 bases and J 9 bases, leaving 18 bases between the germline ends. Germline values: CDR1 MNHNS, CDR2 SASEGT. The CDR3 protein is CASRAGTFVFIQYF. The CDR3 region has the DNA TGTGCCAGCAGAGCCGGGACATTCGTCTTCATTCAGTACTTC.

Comment on this clonotype: Possible read error: a much larger clone is one base away. The rearrangement links TRBV27 to TRBJ2-1; D is ambiguous. V dropped 6 bases and J dropped 10 bases, with 16 bases sitting between them. This CDR3 is built from 13 residues. Germline CDR1 and CDR2: MNHEY and SMNVEV (reference sequence). As DNA, the CDR3 is TGTGCCAGCAGAGGGCCGGGTTCCTACGAGCAGTTCTTC. Translation: CASRGPGSYEQFF.

This clonotype was counted a single time. The gene calls are TRBV28 and TRBJ1-2; tentative D call: TRBD1 (5 bases). The CDR3 is made up of 15 amino acids. Germline CDR1 and CDR2: MDHEN and SYDVKM. V lost 5 bases and J 4 bases, leaving 17 bases between the germline ends. CDR3 sequence reads: CASSNPSAGSYGYTF. Written as DNA, the CDR3 is TGTGCCAGCAGTAACCCCTCCGCAGGGTCCTATGGCTACACCTTC.

As concerns this clonotype: One end of the junction fails to match germline, which may point to a read error. This rearrangement joins TRBV6-1 to TRBJ2-5; tentative D call: TRBD2 (5 bases). The CDR3 covers 13 residues. Germline CDR1 and CDR2: MNHNS and SASEGT. The CDR3: CASNRPPWETQYF. The CDR3 region has the DNA TGTGCCAGCAATCGGCCGCCCTGGGAGACGCAGTACTTC.

This chain links TRBV20-1 with TRBJ2-1; 8 bases map to TRBD2. This CDR3 has 13 amino acids. After removal of 3 bases from V and 4 bases from J, the junction contained 2 bases not matched to a gene. Germline CDR1 is DFQATT and CDR2 is SNEGSKA (reference sequence). CDR3 nucleotides: TGCAGTGCTAGCCCTAGCGGGTACAATGAGCAGTTCTTC. Amino acid sequence: CSASPSGYNEQFF.